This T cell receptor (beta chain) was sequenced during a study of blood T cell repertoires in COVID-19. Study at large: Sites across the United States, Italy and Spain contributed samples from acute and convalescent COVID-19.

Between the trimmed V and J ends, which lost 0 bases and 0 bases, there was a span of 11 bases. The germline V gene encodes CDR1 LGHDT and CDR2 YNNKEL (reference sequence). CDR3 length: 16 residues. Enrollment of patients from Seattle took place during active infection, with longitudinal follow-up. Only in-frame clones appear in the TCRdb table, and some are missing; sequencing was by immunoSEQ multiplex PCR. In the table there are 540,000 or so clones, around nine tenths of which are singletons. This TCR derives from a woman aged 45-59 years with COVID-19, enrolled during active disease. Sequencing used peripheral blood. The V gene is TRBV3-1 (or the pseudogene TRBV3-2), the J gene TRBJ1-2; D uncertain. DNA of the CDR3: TGTGCCAGCAGCCAAGATAGTTCGGGTTCTAACTATGGCTACACCTTC. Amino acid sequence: CASSQDSSGSNYGYTF.